These 12 T cell receptor beta chains came from one sample sequenced in a study of identifying expanded T cells in peripheral blood. TCRdb keeps only in-frame clones here, not all; method: immunoSEQ multiplex PCR. The table shows about 110,000 clones, with around 89% occurring only once. Material: blood. The receptors originated from a person aged 18 to 75 in good health.

V usage is TRBV9 and J usage is TRBJ2-2; 9 bases map to TRBD1. This CDR3 is built from 15 residues. V dropped 4 bases and J dropped 4; count of bases not matched to a gene: 5. The V gene's germline CDR1 is SGDLS and CDR2 YYNGEE. This CDR3 reads CASSTHRGPTGELFF. CDR3 sequence (DNA): TGTGCCAGCAGCACCCACAGGGGGCCCACCGGGGAGCTGTTTTTT.

The rearrangement joins TRBV15 to TRBJ2-7; the D is unclear. The V gene lost 1 base and the J gene lost 5 bases, with 12 bases spanning the gap. Germline CDR1 and CDR2: LNHNV and YYDKDF (reference sequence). The CDR3 extends over 14 amino acids. The CDR3 reads CATSRGSATNEQYF. The DNA of the CDR3 is TGTGCCACCAGCAGAGGATCGGCAACCAACGAGCAGTACTTC.

The chain uses TRBV7-2 and TRBJ2-3, with D hard to call. The germline V and J ends were trimmed by 1 base and 2 bases, with 7 bases remaining between them. The length of the CDR3 is 14 residues. The germline CDR1 and CDR2 sequences are SGHTA and FQGNSA. In nucleotides, the CDR3 is TGTGCCAGCAGCTTAGACCCGTCCACAGATACGCAGTATTTT. It encodes CASSLDPSTDTQYF.

This clone was detected only once. The genes are TRBV7-9 and TRBJ2-1; TRBD2 matches at 8 bases. Germline CDR1 reads SEHNR; CDR2 reads FQNEAQ (reference sequence). The trim removed 3 bases at V and 4 bases at J, leaving 11 bases unmatched. The CDR3 runs 17 residues. The CDR3 spells CASSFRAGEDFYNEQFF. The CDR3 DNA sequence: TGTGCCAGCAGCTTTCGAGCGGGGGAGGATTTTTACAATGAGCAGTTCTTC.

This chain uses TRBV19 with TRBJ1-4, with D possibly matching TRBD1 (5 bases). The V end lost 9 bases, the J end lost 7 bases, and 18 bases lay between the germline ends. Germline V CDR1 and CDR2: LNHDA, SQIVND (reference sequence). The CDR3 loop spans 14 amino acids. The CDR3 is CASTTLLGPEKLFF. The CDR3 DNA follows: TGTGCCAGCACCACCCTCTTGGGACCTGAAAAACTGTTTTTT.

V is TRBV6-4 and J is TRBJ1-1, with D perhaps matching TRBD1 (6 bases). The CDR3 is 14 residues long. The germline V and J ends were trimmed by 4 bases and 1 base, with 10 bases remaining between them. Looked up from germline, CDR1 is MRHNA and CDR2 is SNTAGT. CDR3 sequence (DNA): TGTGCCAGCAGTGCTCAACAGGGGAACACTGAAGCTTTCTTT. Protein product: CASSAQQGNTEAFF.

V is TRBV7-9 and J is TRBJ1-6, with 7 bases lining up with TRBD1. The CDR3 loop spans 13 amino acids. Per the germline V gene, CDR1 is SEHNR and CDR2 is FQNEAQ (reference sequence). J gave up 10 bases and V 5 bases, and 5 bases lay outside the gene matches. CDR3 in amino acids: CASSQGQYSPLHF. CDR3 DNA sequence: TGTGCCAGCAGCCAGGGACAGTACTCACCCCTCCACTTT. Supplemented by reference TRBV7-9 and TRBJ1-6, the full variable domain reads DTGVSQNPRHKITKRGQNVTFRCDPISEHNRLYWYRQTLGQGPEFLTYFQNEAQLEKSRLLSDRFSAERPKGSFSTLEIQRTEQGDSAMYLCASSQGQYSPLHFGNGTRLTVT.

The V call is TRBV19, the J call TRBJ2-1; D perhaps matches TRBD1 (5 bases). There are 15 residues in the CDR3. V shed 3 bases and J shed 0 bases, with 9 bases lying between them. In germline, CDR1 is LNHDA, CDR2 SQIVND (reference sequence). DNA for the CDR3: TGTGCCAGTAGTATCCCAGGGTCCTCCTACAATGAGCAGTTCTTC. Protein: CASSIPGSSYNEQFF.

The CDR3 DNA reads as TGTGCCAGCAGACAGGCCGGGACAGGGTACTACGAGCAGTACTTC. This sequence encodes CASRQAGTGYYEQYF. The chain joins TRBV2 to TRBJ2-7, with 9 bases lining up with TRBD1. Germline CDR1 SNHLY, CDR2 FYNNEI. The CDR3 runs 15 residues. The J segment lost 3 bases and the V segment lost 6 bases, leaving 9 bases of the junction unmatched. The full variable domain, rest sourced from reference TRBV2 and TRBJ2-7, is EPEVTQTPSHQVTQMGQEVILRCVPISNHLYFYWYRQILGQKVEFLVSFYNNEISEKSEIFDDQFSVERPDGSNFTLKIRSTKLEDSAMYFCASRQAGTGYYEQYFGPGTRLTVT.

The CDR3 bases are TGTGCCAGCTCACAAACGGGGGGGGGCACAGATACGCAGTATTTT. It translates to CASSQTGGGTDTQYF. The chain carries TRBV18 and TRBJ2-3; 8 nucleotides align to TRBD2. V was pared by 4 bases and J by 1 base, with 4 bases of the junction left unmatched. The CDR3 consists of 15 residues. Germline CDR1 is KGHSH and CDR2 is LQKENI.

The rearrangement links TRBV7-9 to TRBJ2-5; D call uncertain. Per the germline V gene, CDR1 is SEHNR and CDR2 is FQNEAQ (reference sequence). Trimming took off 2 bases at V and 5 bases at J, with 6 bases between the two ends. The CDR3 has 12 residues. CDR3 bases: TGTGCCAGCAGCTTAATCGGGGAGACCCAGTACTTC. Protein: CASSLIGETQYF. The complete variable domain, with remaining parts taken from reference TRBV7-9 and TRBJ2-5, reads DTGVSQNPRHKITKRGQNVTFRCDPISEHNRLYWYRQTLGQGPEFLTYFQNEAQLEKSRLLSDRFSAERPKGSFSTLEIQRTEQGDSAMYLCASSLIGETQYFGPGTRLLVL.

The chain couples TRBV6-4 to TRBJ1-5; TRBD1 might be the D (6 bases). The germline CDR1 and CDR2 sequences are MRHNA and SNTAGT. The CDR3 runs to 15 residues. Deletions cut 5 bases from V and 5 bases from J, with 16 bases between. CDR3 sequence: CASSPQGGADQPQHF. The CDR3 DNA follows: TGTGCCAGCAGTCCCCAAGGGGGGGCGGATCAGCCCCAGCATTTT.